The following is a T cell receptor (beta chain) sequence with its context. The antigen remains undetermined. Repertoires were generated with immunoSEQ multiplex PCR, while TCRdb's copy carries only in-frame clones and drops some. The table shows around 240,000 clones, with roughly 90% occurring only once. V was pared by 1 base and J by 2 bases, with 9 bases between. CDR1 and CDR2 from the germline V gene are KGHSH and LQKENI. There are 14 residues in the CDR3. The data derive from a study of cytomegalovirus exposure and HLA in healthy donors. About the research overall: The approximately 110 validation repertoires used the same platform as the roughly 610 first-cohort repertoires, a later analysis reported.

Regarding the study as a whole: A classifier reportedly called cytomegalovirus status with high sensitivity and specificity. Investigators reported some 150 TCR beta chains as tied to cytomegalovirus.

Sequenced: PBMCs. V and J are TRBV18 and TRBJ2-7; D possibly corresponds to TRBD2 (5 bases). This receptor was taken from a woman aged 18-29 years in good health and CMV-seronegative. The CDR3 DNA sequence: TGTGCCAGCTCACCACTGGGAGTGACCTACGAGCAGTACTTC. This encodes CASSPLGVTYEQYF.